A selection of T cell receptor beta chains follows, all from one sample in a study of T cell changes during pregnancy in multiple sclerosis. Sequencing used immunoSEQ multiplex PCR; TCRdb keeps in-frame clones, though not all of them. The profile shows about 97,000 clones, around nine tenths of them singletons. Sequencing used peripheral blood, obtained in the second trimester of pregnancy. The receptors were gathered from a female donor in good health, enrolled as a control in a pregnancy study. CDR3s include the opening cysteine and the closing phenylalanine or tryptophan. D genes are given only for firm matches. A row's size may be missing; if present it is once, few, many or a size class.

d_call: TRBD2
j_call: TRBJ2-3
v_call: TRBV19
clone_size: .
cdr3_aa: CASSRLADITDTQYF
cdr3_nt: TGTGCCAGTAGTCGGCTAGCGGACATCACAGATACGCAGTATTTT

d_call: TRBD1
j_call: TRBJ1-2
v_call: TRBV28
clone_size: .
cdr3_aa: CASRNQQGAVGYTF
cdr3_nt: TGTGCCAGCCGAAACCAACAGGGGGCAGTAGGCTACACCTTC

d_call: .
j_call: TRBJ1-4
v_call: TRBV5-6
clone_size: few
cdr3_aa: CASSLLRDEKLFF
cdr3_nt: TGTGCCAGCAGCTTGCTTCGGGATGAAAAACTGTTTTTT

d_call: .
j_call: TRBJ1-4
v_call: TRBV2
clone_size: .
cdr3_aa: CASSELRGANEKLFF
cdr3_nt: TGTGCCAGCAGTGAGCTCCGGGGGGCTAATGAAAAACTGTTTTTT

d_call: TRBD2
j_call: TRBJ2-3
v_call: TRBV14
clone_size: .
cdr3_aa: CASSQMKRGTRTDTQYF
cdr3_nt: TGTGCCAGCAGCCAAATGAAGCGGGGGACACGCACAGATACGCAGTATTTT

d_call: .
j_call: TRBJ1-2
v_call: TRBV27
clone_size: .
cdr3_aa: CASSLWGADYGYTF
cdr3_nt: TGTGCCAGCAGTTTGTGGGGCGCGGACTATGGCTACACCTTC

d_call: TRBD1
j_call: TRBJ2-6
v_call: TRBV28
clone_size: few
cdr3_aa: CASSTGEANVLTF
cdr3_nt: TGTGCCAGCAGTACAGGGGAGGCCAACGTCCTGACTTTC

d_call: .
j_call: TRBJ2-1
v_call: TRBV5-4
clone_size: .
cdr3_aa: CASSLGEIEQFF
cdr3_nt: TGTGCCAGCAGCTTGGGTGAGATTGAGCAGTTCTTC

d_call: .
j_call: TRBJ2-5
v_call: TRBV10-3
clone_size: .
cdr3_aa: CAASGTQETQYF
cdr3_nt: TGTGCCGCCTCCGGGACACAAGAGACCCAGTACTTC

d_call: TRBD1
j_call: TRBJ2-3
v_call: TRBV19
clone_size: few
cdr3_aa: CASSPGGPFTDTQYF
cdr3_nt: TGTGCCAGTAGTCCAGGGGGACCTTTCACAGATACGCAGTATTTT

d_call: .
j_call: TRBJ1-2
v_call: TRBV6-5
clone_size: once
cdr3_aa: CASSRTANYGYTF
cdr3_nt: TGTGCCAGCAGTCGGACAGCTAACTATGGCTACACCTTC

d_call: TRBD1
j_call: TRBJ2-2
v_call: TRBV6-4
clone_size: .
cdr3_aa: CASSERGQNTGELFF
cdr3_nt: TGTGCCAGCAGCGAAAGGGGGCAGAACACCGGGGAGCTGTTTTTT

d_call: .
j_call: TRBJ2-1
v_call: TRBV7-7
clone_size: .
cdr3_aa: CASSPWGGDYNEQFF
cdr3_nt: TGTGCCAGCAGCCCGTGGGGCGGTGACTACAATGAGCAGTTCTTC

d_call: .
j_call: TRBJ1-1
v_call: TRBV4-1
clone_size: .
cdr3_aa: CASSRHSPLGQNTEAFF
cdr3_nt: TGCGCCAGCAGCCGTCACTCCCCCCTGGGGCAGAACACTGAAGCTTTCTTT

d_call: .
j_call: TRBJ1-6
v_call: TRBV6-5
clone_size: .
cdr3_aa: CASSSGHLSYNSPLHF
cdr3_nt: TGTGCCAGCAGTTCGGGACATCTCTCCTATAATTCACCCCTCCACTTT

d_call: .
j_call: TRBJ1-2
v_call: TRBV4-1
clone_size: .
cdr3_aa: CASRLSYTGGNYGYTF
cdr3_nt: TGCGCCAGCAGACTCTCCTACACCGGGGGAAACTATGGCTACACCTTC

d_call: TRBD1
j_call: TRBJ1-1
v_call: TRBV28
clone_size: .
cdr3_aa: CASTLGAVQGSNTEAFF
cdr3_nt: TGTGCCAGCACCCTAGGGGCGGTACAGGGGTCGAACACTGAAGCTTTCTTT

d_call: .
j_call: TRBJ1-6
v_call: TRBV21-1
clone_size: .
cdr3_aa: CASSKRTGGYNSPLHF
cdr3_nt: TGTGCCAGCAGCAAGAGGACAGGGGGTTATAATTCACCCCTCCACTTT

d_call: TRBD1
j_call: TRBJ2-2
v_call: TRBV10-1
clone_size: .
cdr3_aa: CASSEGQGFYTGELFF
cdr3_nt: TGCGCCAGCAGTGAGGGACAGGGTTTCTACACCGGGGAGCTGTTTTTT

d_call: .
j_call: TRBJ2-2
v_call: TRBV25-1
clone_size: .
cdr3_aa: CASSDWRGLDTGELFF
cdr3_nt: TGTGCCAGCAGTGATTGGAGGGGCTTGGACACCGGGGAGCTGTTTTTT

d_call: TRBD1
j_call: TRBJ2-1
v_call: TRBV11-2
clone_size: .
cdr3_aa: CASSLGQGFEQFF
cdr3_nt: TGTGCCAGCAGCTTGGGACAGGGGTTTGAGCAGTTCTTC

d_call: TRBD2
j_call: TRBJ2-1
v_call: TRBV27
clone_size: .
cdr3_aa: CASSPRGSGRNEQFF
cdr3_nt: TGTGCCAGCAGTCCCCGGGGTAGCGGGAGGAATGAGCAGTTCTTC

d_call: .
j_call: TRBJ2-2
v_call: TRBV7-9
clone_size: .
cdr3_aa: CASSLAQGRNTGELFF
cdr3_nt: TGTGCCAGCAGCTTAGCGCAGGGTAGGAACACCGGGGAGCTGTTTTTT

d_call: .
j_call: TRBJ2-6
v_call: TRBV28
clone_size: few
cdr3_aa: CASSLDSSGANVLTF
cdr3_nt: TGTGCCAGCAGTCTTGACAGCTCTGGGGCCAACGTCCTGACTTTC

d_call: .
j_call: TRBJ2-5
v_call: TRBV28
clone_size: .
cdr3_aa: CASMIPGRTETQYF
cdr3_nt: TGTGCCAGCATGATTCCGGGAAGGACAGAGACCCAGTACTTC

d_call: TRBD2
j_call: TRBJ2-1
v_call: TRBV4-1
clone_size: .
cdr3_aa: CASSQGPLTSRYNEQFF
cdr3_nt: TGCGCCAGCAGCCAAGGCCCTTTGACTAGCAGGTACAATGAGCAGTTCTTC

d_call: .
j_call: TRBJ1-1
v_call: TRBV5-1
clone_size: .
cdr3_aa: CASCSSGGDTEAFF
cdr3_nt: TGCGCCAGCTGCTCCTCGGGGGGGGACACTGAAGCTTTCTTT

d_call: TRBD2
j_call: TRBJ2-7
v_call: TRBV7-6
clone_size: .
cdr3_aa: CASSLSRVWLAGDLWYEQYF
cdr3_nt: TGTGCCAGCAGCTTATCTAGGGTTTGGCTAGCGGGAGACCTTTGGTACGAGCAGTACTTC